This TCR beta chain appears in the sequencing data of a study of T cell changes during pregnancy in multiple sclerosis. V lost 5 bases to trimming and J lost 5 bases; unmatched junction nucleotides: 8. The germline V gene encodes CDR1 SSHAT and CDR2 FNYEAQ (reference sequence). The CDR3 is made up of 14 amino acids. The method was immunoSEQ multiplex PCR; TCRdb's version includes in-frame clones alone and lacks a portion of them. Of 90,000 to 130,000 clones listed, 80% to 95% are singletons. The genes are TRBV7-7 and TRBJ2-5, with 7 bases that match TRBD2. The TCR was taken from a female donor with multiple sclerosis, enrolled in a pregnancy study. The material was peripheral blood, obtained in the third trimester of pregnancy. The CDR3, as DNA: TGTGCCAGCAGCCCCTCACTAGCGAGTGAGACCCAGTACTTC. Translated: CASSPSLASETQYF.